Sequencing of this T cell receptor (beta chain) was carried out in a study of Ad26.COV2.S vaccination and SARS-CoV-2 variants. Overall study results and limits: Breadth of non-spike TCRs did not differ between vaccinees and placebo recipients. Substantial breadth was reportedly displayed by spike-specific CD8+ and CD4+ T cell responses after vaccination.

CDR1 and CDR2 from the germline V gene are LGHDT and YNNKEL (reference sequence). There are 20 residues in the CDR3. J was trimmed by 8 bases and V by 0 bases; bases with no gene match: 14. Described treatment: around 19 received Ad26.COV2.S at low or high dose, single or two shots; about five received placebo; per-sample allocation not given. All samples were drawn on day 63, counting from the first vaccine or placebo injection. Boston hosted the donor, who was an adult aged 18-55 years. An Ad26 vector carrying the Wuhan-strain SARS-CoV-2 spike served as the vaccine. Regarding this clone: What it binds is unknown.

This table comes from immunoSEQ multiplex PCR, and its TCRdb copy is limited to in-frame clones, with some not included. Found here are roughly 400,000 clones, about 90% of them singletons; the top ten hold roughly 3.9%. The input for sequencing was peripheral blood, taken in a trial of Ad26.COV2.S vaccine versus placebo. The sequence derives from a person aged 18-60 years who received the Ad26.COV2.S COVID-19 vaccine or a placebo. This chain uses TRBV3-1 (or the pseudogene TRBV3-2) with TRBJ2-2; 14 nucleotides match TRBD2. CDR3 coding DNA: TGTGCCAGCAGCCAAGAGCTGGGACTAGCGGGAGAGGGTAGGAGTGGGGAGCTGTTTTTT. It translates to CASSQELGLAGEGRSGELFF.